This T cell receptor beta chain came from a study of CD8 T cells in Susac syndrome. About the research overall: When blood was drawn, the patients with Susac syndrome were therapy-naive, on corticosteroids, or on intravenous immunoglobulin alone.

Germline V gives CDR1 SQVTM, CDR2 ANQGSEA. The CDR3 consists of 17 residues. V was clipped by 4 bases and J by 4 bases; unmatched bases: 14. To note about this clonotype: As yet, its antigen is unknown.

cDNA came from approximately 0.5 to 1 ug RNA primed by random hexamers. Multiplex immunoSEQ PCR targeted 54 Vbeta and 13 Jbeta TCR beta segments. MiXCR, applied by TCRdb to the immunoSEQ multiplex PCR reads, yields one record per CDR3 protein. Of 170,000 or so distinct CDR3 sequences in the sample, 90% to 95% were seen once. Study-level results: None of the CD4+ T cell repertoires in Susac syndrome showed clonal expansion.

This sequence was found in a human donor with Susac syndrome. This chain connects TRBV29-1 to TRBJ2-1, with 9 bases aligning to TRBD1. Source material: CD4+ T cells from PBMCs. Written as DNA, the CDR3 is TGCAGCGTTGTCTTTGTTCGGTTGGGACAGGGTTACAATGAGCAGTTCTTC. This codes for CSVVFVRLGQGYNEQFF.